This T cell receptor (beta chain) was sequenced during a study of identifying expanded T cells in peripheral blood. Study-wide findings and caveats: Differentially abundant clones: around 1.1 between replicates, 16.4 at about two weeks, more than 18 at four. Across healthy donors, higher total template counts meant significantly greater roughly 2-week count variance.

Sequenced by immunoSEQ multiplex PCR; TCRdb stores in-frame clones only, minus some. The table includes 80,000 to 95,000 clones, around 89% detected once. No infections or other immune events were documented during collection. Details on this clone: The antigen is unknown.

The origin of this receptor is a person aged 18-70 years in good health. The sample was blood.

This CDR3 reads CASSSWDRSSYEQYF. Written as DNA, the CDR3 is TGTGCCAGCAGCTCATGGGACAGGAGCTCCTACGAGCAGTACTTC. J is TRBJ2-7 and V is TRBV11-2; 8 bases line up with TRBD1. Trimming cost V 4 bases and J 0 bases; bases outside gene matches: 5. Per germline, CDR1 SGHAT and CDR2 FQNNGV. The CDR3 has 15 residues.